This T cell receptor beta chain was profiled in a study of T-cell reconstitution after alpha-beta-depleted transplantation in children. V was shortened by 4 bases and J by 2 bases, with 13 bases between the two germline ends. CDR1 is DFQATT, CDR2 SNEGSKA, per germline (reference sequence). CDR3 length: 14 residues. This clonotype was seen repeatedly, ten times or more. TCRbeta library construction was performed incorporating unique molecular identifiers. TCRdb itself ran the PCR reads through MiXCR, one entry per CDR3 protein. The sample comprises hundreds of thousands of distinct CDR3 sequences, roughly 14% of which are singletons, and around 0.8% rests with the top ten.

The rearrangement joins TRBV20-1 to TRBJ2-3; D remains unclear. Sequencing used PBMCs, obtained before TCRalphabeta/CD19-depleted stem cell transplant. The origin of this receptor is a girl aged 2-9 years with congenital amegakaryocytic thrombocytopenia, due to receive a stem cell transplant. In DNA, the CDR3 is TGCAGTGCTAATCCCGAGTTACCCACAGATACGCAGTATTTT. Its translation: CSANPELPTDTQYF.